The 30 T cell receptor beta chains reported below all come from one sample, sequenced in a study of blood T cells in healthy people across ages. A sample-barcoded 5' primer and a J-beta primer mix were used in a second PCR of about 7 to 12 cycles. In TCRdb, the 5' RACE reads were re-called with MiXCR into one record per CDR3 protein. Of around 700,000 distinct CDR3 sequences listed, roughly 25% are singletons. The sample also formed part of further work on T cells of mothers and their children.

What was sequenced was blood. These receptors all come from a boy aged 10-17 years in good health.

The V call is TRBV11-2, the J call TRBJ1-1, with 11 bases that match TRBD1. Looked up from germline, CDR1 is SGHAT and CDR2 is FQNNGV. V lost 5 bases, J lost 1 base, and 6 bases stayed unmatched. CDR3 length equals 16 residues. The CDR3 DNA is TGTGCCAGCAGCCCGTGGGACAGGGGGAAGAACACTGAAGCTTTCTTT. Its translation: CASSPWDRGKNTEAFF.

This chain connects TRBV6-1 to TRBJ2-7, with 9 bases fitting TRBD2. Germline-derived CDR1 and CDR2 are MNHNS and SASEGT. The CDR3 has 13 residues. The J segment lost 2 bases and the V segment lost 4 bases, leaving 0 bases of the junction unmatched. The CDR3 sequence is CASSASGAYEQYF. CDR3 DNA: TGTGCCAGCAGTGCTAGCGGGGCCTACGAGCAGTACTTC.

In this sample, this clonotype turned up a few times. Written as DNA, the CDR3 is TGCGCCAGCAGCTTCGAGACTAGCGGGAGCGGGGAGCTGTTTTTT. Translating gives CASSFETSGSGELFF. The chain recombines TRBV5-1 with TRBJ2-2; 12 nucleotides align to TRBD2. This CDR3 contains 15 residues. Losses at the gene ends were 2 bases for V and 7 bases for J; bases not matched to a gene: 3. Germline CDR1 reads SGHRS; CDR2 reads YFSETQ.

This clonotype turned up a few times. The chain recombines TRBV7-9 with TRBJ2-1, with D tentatively TRBD2 (5 bases). The DNA matches TRBJ2-5 better at its end, which makes the J call doubtful. The germline V gene encodes CDR1 SEHNR and CDR2 FQNEAQ (reference sequence). This CDR3 has 15 amino acids. The CDR3 DNA reads TGTGCCAGCAGCCCAACGGGGAGTAAGTCGGAGACCCAGTACTTC. This encodes CASSPTGSKSETQYF.

The chain joins TRBV28 to TRBJ1-4, with D maybe TRBD1 (5 bases). The CDR3 has 16 amino acids. Germline assignment: CDR1 MDHEN and CDR2 SYDVKM. The V and J ends lost 5 bases and 5 bases respectively, with 18 bases between them. The DNA of the CDR3 is TGTGCCAGCAGTCCCCCTGGCGGGACGGACAATGAAAAACTGTTTTTT. Encoded protein: CASSPPGGTDNEKLFF.

J is TRBJ2-1 and V is TRBV12-3 or TRBV12-4; TRBD2 matches 8 bases. The CDR3 totals 14 residues. V dropped 5 bases and J dropped 3; count of bases not matched to a gene: 3. The CDR3 sequence is CASSVGLGYNEQFF. The CDR3 coding sequence is TGTGCCAGCAGTGTGGGACTAGGCTACAATGAGCAGTTCTTC.

This chain uses TRBV28 with TRBJ2-5; TRBD2 is a possible D gene (5 bases). The CDR3 consists of 15 residues. Trimming removed 6 bases from V and 2 bases from J, with 16 bases in between. Germline V lookup: CDR1 MDHEN, CDR2 SYDVKM. The CDR3 region has the DNA TGTGCCAGCAGGGAAGCGGACGCCCGACAAGAGACCCAGTACTTC. The encoded protein is CASREADARQETQYF.

This clonotype was counted between two and nine times. The CDR3 loop is CASRRTGGLVETQYF. The CDR3 bases are TGTGCCAGCAGACGCACAGGGGGTTTGGTAGAGACCCAGTACTTC. The chain recombines TRBV7-6 with TRBJ2-5; 8 nucleotides match TRBD1. This CDR3 contains 15 residues. V gave up 6 bases and J gave up 4 bases; unmatched junction bases: 10. The germline gives CDR1 SGHVS, CDR2 FNYEAQ.

On this clonotype: One end of the junction does not line up with germline, which may come from a read error. The CDR3 DNA reads TGTGCCAGCAGCTCGCTAGCGGGGGGCTTCGTAGAGACCCGGTACTTC. Its translation is CASSSLAGGFVETRYF. The chain joins TRBV7-2 to TRBJ2-5; 11 bases are shared with TRBD2. This CDR3 is 16 amino acids long. CDR1 and CDR2 from the germline V gene are SGHTA and FQGNSA.

The J gene is TRBJ2-5, the V gene TRBV15; perhaps TRBD1 as D (5 bases). The CDR3 totals 14 residues. CDR1 and CDR2 (germline): LNHNV, YYDKDF (reference sequence). Trimming took 5 bases from V and 2 from J, leaving 12 bases between them. CDR3 nucleotides: TGTGCCACCAGCGTTGGACAAAAACAAGAGACCCAGTACTTC. The encoded protein is CATSVGQKQETQYF.

This chain uses TRBV20-1 with TRBJ1-1; TRBD1 matches 8 bases. The CDR3 is 14 residues long. V shed 1 base and J 2 bases; nucleotides not matched to a gene: 3. CDR1 is DFQATT and CDR2 is SNEGSKA in the germline V gene (reference sequence). The CDR3, as DNA: TGCAGTGCTAGAGCAGGGACAGGAAACACTGAAGCTTTCTTT. Encoded protein: CSARAGTGNTEAFF.

The sample holds a few counts of this clonotype. This sequence joins TRBV7-3 and TRBJ2-1, with unresolved D. This CDR3 region has 13 residues. The ends were cut back, 2 bases at V and 7 bases at J, with 9 bases in the middle. Per the germline V gene, CDR1 is SGHTA and CDR2 is FQGTGA. The chain's CDR3 is CASSLGGLNEQFF. CDR3 sequence (DNA): TGTGCCAGCAGCTTAGGTGGTCTGAATGAGCAGTTCTTC.

The table lists this clonotype with a few counts. The chain has TRBV20-1 and TRBJ1-1; the match to TRBD1 covers 7 bases. This CDR3 spans 14 amino acids. V shed 0 bases and J 6 bases; nucleotides not matched to a gene: 7. Germline CDR1 DFQATT, CDR2 SNEGSKA (reference sequence). CDR3 nucleotides: TGCAGTGCTAGAGAAGGAGGGGGCCGTGCTGAAGCTTTCTTT. Translating gives CSAREGGGRAEAFF.

This clonotype was picked up many times. The chain links TRBV29-1 to TRBJ2-3; no clear D gene. With 6 bases removed from V and 6 bases from J, the gap between germline ends came to 10 bases. The germline V gene has CDR1 SQVTM and CDR2 ANQGSEA. CDR3 length: 11 residues. The CDR3 nucleotides read TGCAGCGTAGGTAGCTACGATACGCAGTATTTT. Its protein is CSVGSYDTQYF.

Comment on this clonotype: The junction departs from the called germline gene at one end, perhaps through a read error. The chain combines TRBV12-3 or TRBV12-4 with TRBJ2-7; 10 bases are a match to TRBD2. The CDR3 extends over 15 amino acids. The CDR3 DNA reads TGTGTCAGCAGTTCGACCGGGACTAGCGACTACGAGCAGTACTTC. Its translation is CVSSSTGTSDYEQYF.

The V call is TRBV10-3, the J call TRBJ1-5; possible D gene TRBD1, 5 bases. V was pared by 8 bases and J by 3 bases, with 14 bases between. The CDR3 is 14 residues long. Germline CDR1 and CDR2: ENHRY and SYGVKD. CDR3 in amino acids: CAIAREGNNQPQHF. CDR3 coding DNA: TGTGCCATCGCGAGGGAGGGGAACAATCAGCCCCAGCATTTT.

This chain uses TRBV24-1 with TRBJ1-2; 9 bases fit TRBD1. The CDR3 totals 15 residues. Germline CDR1 and CDR2: KGHDR and SFDVKD. J lost 4 bases, V lost 5 bases, and 7 bases had no gene match. In DNA form, the CDR3 reads TGTGCCACCAGTGTTCCGGGACAGGGCTTCTATGGCTACACCTTC. As protein: CATSVPGQGFYGYTF.

The sample holds a few counts of this clonotype. CDR3 sequence: CASSNRDRVSPLHF. The CDR3 DNA is TGTGCCAGCAGTAACCGGGACAGGGTCTCACCCCTCCACTTT. V and J are TRBV25-1 and TRBJ1-6; 9 nucleotides align to TRBD1. Germline V CDR1 and CDR2: MGHDK, SYGVNS. This CDR3 comprises 14 residues. Trimming cost V 5 bases and J 10 bases; bases outside gene matches: 6.

This CDR3 reads CSVAPEVAGDEQYF. As DNA, the CDR3 is TGCAGCGTTGCCCCGGAGGTAGCGGGAGACGAGCAGTACTTC. The chain employs TRBV29-1 and TRBJ2-5; 9 bases line up with TRBD2. The J call is doubtful: the DNA matches TRBJ2-7 better. CDR3 size: 14 residues. Germline V lookup: CDR1 SQVTM, CDR2 ANQGSEA.

V usage is TRBV7-2 and J usage is TRBJ2-7, with TRBD2 matching over 9 bases. J lost 3 bases, V lost 4 bases, and 13 bases had no gene match. The germline V gene encodes CDR1 SGHTA and CDR2 FQGNSA. This CDR3 region has 17 residues. CDR3 residues: CASSWARELAGLYEQYF. The DNA of the CDR3 is TGTGCCAGCAGCTGGGCCCGAGAACTAGCGGGTCTCTACGAGCAGTACTTC. The whole variable domain, remainder taken from reference TRBV7-2 and TRBJ2-7, is GAGVSQSPSNKVTEKGKDVELRCDPISGHTALYWYRQSLGQGLEFLIYFQGNSAPDKSGLPSDRFSAERTGGSVSTLTIQRTQQEDSAVYLCASSWARELAGLYEQYFGPGTRLTVT.

To note about this clonotype: One junction end does not reproduce the germline sequence, and a read error may be involved. The gene calls are TRBV9 and TRBJ1-3; TRBD1 might be the D (5 bases). There are 14 residues in the CDR3. CDR1 SGDLS and CDR2 YYNGEE come from the germline V gene. CDR3 region: CAGSVVGREDTIYF. CDR3 nucleotides: TGTGCCGGCAGCGTAGTGGGCAGGGAGGACACCATATATTTT. Combining the CDR3 with reference TRBV9 and TRBJ1-3 gives the whole variable domain DSGVTQTPKHLITATGQRVTLRCSPRSGDLSVYWYQQSLDQGLQFLIQYYNGEERAKGNILERFSAQQFPDLHSELNLSSLELGDSALYFCAGSVVGREDTIYFGEGSWLTVV.

This clonotype came up many times. The V and J genes are TRBV20-1 and TRBJ1-1; D not resolved. CDR1 DFQATT and CDR2 SNEGSKA come from the germline V gene (reference sequence). V was pared by 0 bases and J by 0 bases, with 5 bases between. The CDR3 has 13 residues. The CDR3 DNA follows: TGCAGTGCTAGAGACGGACTGAACACTGAAGCTTTCTTT. This codes for CSARDGLNTEAFF.

CDR3 sequence (DNA): TGTGCCAGTAGTCCATGGGACAGGGAATACACTGAAGCTTTCTTT. Translating it yields CASSPWDREYTEAFF. The chain carries TRBV19 and TRBJ1-1; 9 bases are shared with TRBD1. Germline V gene sequence: CDR1 LNHDA, CDR2 SQIVND (reference sequence). V lost 5 bases, J lost 3 bases, and 7 bases stayed unmatched. This CDR3 is built from 15 residues.

V gene TRBV20-1 combines with J gene TRBJ2-3, with 13 bases that match TRBD2. Germline assignment: CDR1 DFQATT and CDR2 SNEGSKA (reference sequence). This CDR3 is 15 amino acids long. V lost 5 bases to trimming and J lost 0 bases; unmatched junction nucleotides: 2. DNA of the CDR3: TGCAGTGCTTGGACTAGCGGGGGCAGCACAGATACGCAGTATTTT. It specifies CSAWTSGGSTDTQYF.

This clonotype was seen a handful of times. V and J are TRBV20-1 and TRBJ2-1; 10 positions agree with TRBD2. V shed 2 bases, J shed 5 bases, and the junction held 9 bases outside the gene matches. Per the germline V gene, CDR1 is DFQATT and CDR2 is SNEGSKA (reference sequence). CDR3 length equals 16 residues. Written as DNA, the CDR3 is TGCAGTGCTAGAACCCTAGCGGGAGCAAGGCACAATGAGCAGTTCTTC. Translation gives CSARTLAGARHNEQFF.

This clonotype was picked up a small number of times. The chain has TRBV9 and TRBJ2-1; 7 bases map to TRBD1. The DNA end is more similar to TRBJ2-5, so the J call may be wrong. Germline CDR1 and CDR2: SGDLS and YYNGEE. The CDR3 covers 15 residues. CDR3 bases: TGTGCCAGCAGCGCGACAGGGTATACGGTTGAGACCCAGTACTTC. Its protein is CASSATGYTVETQYF.

This clonotype turned up a few times. The chain combines TRBV28 with TRBJ2-1; TRBD2 matches 7 bases. Looked up from germline, CDR1 is MDHEN and CDR2 is SYDVKM. The ends lost 7 bases at V and 3 bases at J; junction bases unmatched: 6. The CDR3 spans 14 residues. This CDR3 is CASKTGGFYNEQFF. The DNA of the CDR3 is TGTGCCAGCAAAACGGGGGGATTCTACAATGAGCAGTTCTTC.

This clonotype turned up a few times. The V and J genes are TRBV3-1 and TRBJ2-1, with TRBD2 identical over 8 bases. This CDR3 is built from 15 residues. The V gene end was trimmed by 4 bases and the J gene end by 9 bases; junction bases not matched to a gene: 11. Germline V gene sequence: CDR1 LGHDT, CDR2 YNNKEL (reference sequence). The CDR3 coding sequence is TGTGCCAGCAGCCCCCGACTAGCGTTAATCAGTGAGCAGTTCTTC. Encoded protein: CASSPRLALISEQFF.

The rearrangement joins TRBV20-1 to TRBJ2-5, with TRBD1 matching 7 bases. This CDR3 is 14 amino acids long. V was pared by 2 bases and J by 5 bases, with 8 bases of the junction left unmatched. In germline, CDR1 is DFQATT, CDR2 SNEGSKA (reference sequence). CDR3 residues: CSARPQTGWETQYF. CDR3 DNA: TGCAGTGCTAGACCTCAGACAGGGTGGGAGACCCAGTACTTC.

This clonotype came up a few times. The chain recombines TRBV18 with TRBJ1-4, with TRBD1 matching 7 bases. After removal of 3 bases from V and 6 bases from J, the junction contained 4 bases not matched to a gene. The CDR3 length is 14 residues. Germline V lookup: CDR1 KGHSH, CDR2 LQKENI. Here the CDR3 reads CASSPGQIDEKLFF. The DNA of the CDR3 is TGTGCCAGCTCACCGGGACAGATAGATGAAAAACTGTTTTTT. The variable domain in full, with the rest retrieved from reference TRBV18 and TRBJ1-4, is NAGVMQNPRHLVRRRGQEARLRCSPMKGHSHVYWYRQLPEEGLKFMVYLQKENIIDESGMPKERFSAEFPKEGPSILRIQQVVRGDSAAYFCASSPGQIDEKLFFGSGTQLSVL.